This T cell receptor (beta chain) is drawn from a study of T cells in Graves' hyperthyroidism and ophthalmopathy (dated by TCRdb to between 2019 and 2020). Describing the broader study: Peripheral blood was sampled at the time of initial diagnosis, prior to any treatment. The paper reports TCR Vbeta CDR3 sequencing of approximately 140 peripheral blood samples: 40 or so ophthalmopathy, roughly 80 hyperthyroidism and approximately 17 progressor patients. Whether ophthalmopathy could be predicted prospectively was tested in an independent validation cohort made up of 18 to 20 hyperthyroidism patients plus 17 patients who later progressed to ophthalmopathy. In addition, the study compared T-cell repertoires in thyroid tissue and in blood from five or six Graves' hyperthyroidism patients. Once sampling was done, hyperthyroidism patients were given methimazole at a starting dose of 30 mg daily, whereas ophthalmopathy patients were given high-dose intravenous methylprednisolone. The roughly 91 discovery patients were randomly divided into training and test sets at a 7:3 ratio. A discovery cohort of about 95 patients, about 44 with Graves' ophthalmopathy and about 58 with stable Graves' hyperthyroidism, was used to find distinguishing TCR V-J signatures. Findings and caveats that apply to the study as a whole: A model built on a 13 V-J signature distinguished ophthalmopathy from stable hyperthyroidism, reaching around 87% sensitivity and around 81% specificity in cross-validation and 80%/75% in testing. In validation, progression to ophthalmopathy was predicted by the model with about 70% sensitivity and just over 72% specificity, a median of approximately 6.5 months before onset. Blood samples also contained most of the expanded thyroid clonotypes (frequency above 0.001), which suggests that blood repertoires may reflect thyroid immune responses. Sample size was not statistically predetermined, and investigators were not blinded to group allocation.

Relative to germline, V is missing 6 bases and J is missing 10 bases, with 7 bases of the junction outside any gene match. Reading from cysteine to phenylalanine, the CDR3 counts 14 amino acids. The read is trimmed to its CDR3 DNA, 42 bases read in frame from base 1. From the germline V gene, CDR1 is SGHRS and CDR2 is YFSETQ. Moderately to severely active disease, a Clinical Activity Score of at least 3, a NOSPECS grade of at least 4, and a duration under 3 months were present in ophthalmopathy patients. Patients with uncontrolled infections, other autoimmune diseases, pregnancy or lactation were excluded. Diagnoses relied on clinical symptoms, serum thyroxine and TRAb, thyroid ultrasound and orbital computed tomography. PBMCs were separated from 10 ml of fresh peripheral blood using Ficoll-Paque density gradient centrifugation. Trizol reagent was used to extract total RNA, and RNA quality was then checked on an Agilent 2100 Bioanalyzer.

Worth noting for this clonotype: Its antigen is still unknown. No per-base quality is available; no much larger clone lies one base away.

TCR beta CDR3 regions were amplified from RNA transcripts. The first round of RT-PCR for the TCR CDR3 was performed with the HTBI primer set and the Qiagen OneStep RT-PCR kit. A second multiplex PCR round built the libraries, followed by size selection and purification. Sequencing of the libraries was done on an Illumina HiSeq2000 using paired-end 100 bp reads. The study's processing was this. Raw data were processed with SOAPnuke, discarding reads with adapters, uncalled bases, mean Phred below 15, or no exact constant-primer or identifier match. High-quality paired reads were merged using COPE v1.2.5, and each unique nucleotide sequence was defined as a clonotype. Clonotypes were aligned to IMGT TRBV, TRBD and TRBJ reference segments using MiTCR v1.1. The analysis was restricted to V-J combinations with a frequency above 0.0001, which together covered about 99% of the repertoires. A TCS score was defined as the ratio between F50 (clonal expansion) and ExV (chaos), using BLOSUM62-based TCRdist between CDR3 peptides within each V-J. Welch's t-statistics and random forest reduced 450 to 600 V-J features to under 15, which were used in a naive Bayes classifier (R e1071). TCRdb trimmed public reads at Q25 via fastp, called clones via MiXCR and kept in-frame beta chains. Rows with a matching CDR3 protein are joined into one entry that keeps the most common DNA and genes. For this entry, the V and J calls and clone size follow TCRdb and not the study's own pipeline. The sample table contains fewer than 450,000 distinct CDR3 sequences; only one count was recorded for about 15% of them. 15% to 20% of the sample is held by the ten biggest clonotypes.

The sequence derives from a woman aged 60-75 years with Graves' ophthalmopathy. The rearrangement combines TRBV5-1 with TRBJ1-6, and 10 junction bases match TRBD1. Sequenced sample: blood. The CDR3 amino acid sequence is: CASTPGTGDSPLHF. The DNA sequence is given as TGCGCCAGCACCCCCGGGACAGGGGACTCACCCCTCCACTTT.